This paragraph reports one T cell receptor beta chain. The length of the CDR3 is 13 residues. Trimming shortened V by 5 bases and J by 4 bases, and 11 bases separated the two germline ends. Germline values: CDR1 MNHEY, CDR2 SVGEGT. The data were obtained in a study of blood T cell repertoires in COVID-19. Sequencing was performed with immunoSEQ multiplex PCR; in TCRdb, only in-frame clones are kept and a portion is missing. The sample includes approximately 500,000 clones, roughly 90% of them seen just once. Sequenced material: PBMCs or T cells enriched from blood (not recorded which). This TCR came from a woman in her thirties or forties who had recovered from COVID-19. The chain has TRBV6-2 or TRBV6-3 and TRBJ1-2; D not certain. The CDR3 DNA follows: TGTGCCAGCAGTAAGGCGGGCGTCTATGGCTACACCTTC. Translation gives CASSKAGVYGYTF.